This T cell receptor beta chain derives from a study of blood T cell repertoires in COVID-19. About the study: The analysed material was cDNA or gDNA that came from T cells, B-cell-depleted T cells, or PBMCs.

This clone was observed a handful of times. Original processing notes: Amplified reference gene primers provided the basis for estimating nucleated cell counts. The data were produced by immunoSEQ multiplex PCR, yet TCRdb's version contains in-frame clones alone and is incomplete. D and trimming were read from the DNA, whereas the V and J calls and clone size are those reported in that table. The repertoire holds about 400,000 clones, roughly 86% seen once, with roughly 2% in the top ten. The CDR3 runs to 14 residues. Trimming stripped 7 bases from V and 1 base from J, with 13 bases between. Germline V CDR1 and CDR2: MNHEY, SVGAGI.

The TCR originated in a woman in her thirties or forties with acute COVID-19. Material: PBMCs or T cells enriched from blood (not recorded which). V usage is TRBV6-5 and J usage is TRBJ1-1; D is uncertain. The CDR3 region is CASTKDRGNTEAFF. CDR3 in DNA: TGTGCCAGCACAAAGGACCGGGGGAACACTGAAGCTTTCTTT.